Below are 21 T cell receptor beta chains sequenced from a single sample in a study of shared clonotypes between healthy human individuals. TCRdb's table, derived via immunoSEQ multiplex PCR, lists solely in-frame clones and lacks some. The sample includes about a million clones, approximately 68% of them seen just once. The sequenced sample was memory CD4+ T cells sorted from blood. Sample subset: CD45RA-negative fraction. The origin of the receptors is a man aged 18 to 30 in good health.

The chain joins TRBV6-1 to TRBJ2-7, with TRBD1 as a possible D gene (6 bases). The CDR3 consists of 12 residues. The germline gives CDR1 MNHNS, CDR2 SASEGT. V was pared by 6 bases and J by 3 bases, with 9 bases between. DNA for the CDR3: TGTGCCAGCAGACAGGGAGACTACGAGCAGTACTTC. It codes for CASRQGDYEQYF.

The rearrangement uses TRBV10-3 and TRBJ2-2; D is possibly TRBD2 (6 bases). The CDR3 consists of 13 residues. Per the germline V gene, CDR1 is ENHRY and CDR2 is SYGVKD. Between the trimmed V and J ends, which lost 11 bases and 8 bases, there was a span of 18 bases. CDR3 nucleotides: TGTGCCGGAGGGGACGTCGTGGGTGGGGAGCTGTTTTTT. Translation: CAGGDVVGGELFF.

The chain joins TRBV4-1 to TRBJ1-3; D is uncertain. V gave up 1 base and J gave up 2 bases, with 6 bases separating them. CDR3 length: 14 residues. Per the germline V gene, CDR1 is MGHRA and CDR2 is YSYEKL. The DNA of the CDR3 is TGCGCCAGCAGCCAAGTTGGGGCTGGAAACACCATATATTTT. It is translated as CASSQVGAGNTIYF.

The CDR3: CASSVAGGLWDEQYF. The CDR3 nucleotides are TGTGCCAGCAGCGTAGCGGGAGGGCTTTGGGACGAGCAGTACTTC. The chain links TRBV9 to TRBJ2-7; TRBD2 agrees at 8 bases. The CDR3 is 15 residues long. V was pared by 0 bases and J by 5 bases, with 7 bases of the junction left unmatched. CDR1 and CDR2 (germline): SGDLS, YYNGEE.

Remarks on this clone: Other nucleotide sequences in the sample specify the same CDR3. This chain connects TRBV5-4 to TRBJ2-1; 13 nucleotides match TRBD2. The CDR3 loop spans 15 amino acids. Per the germline V gene, CDR1 is SGHNT and CDR2 is YYREEE (reference sequence). Trimming at V came to 5 bases and at J to 5 bases, leaving 4 bases not matched to a gene. The CDR3 spells CASSAGLAGNNEQFF. The CDR3 DNA reads TGTGCCAGCAGTGCGGGACTAGCGGGGAACAATGAGCAGTTCTTC.

The J gene is TRBJ2-1, the V gene TRBV5-5, with 9 bases lining up with TRBD2. This CDR3 contains 17 residues. The V segment lost 4 bases and the J segment 5 bases; nucleotides outside the gene matches: 13. Germline V CDR1 and CDR2: SGHKS, YYEKEE (reference sequence). Written as DNA, the CDR3 is TGTGCCAGCAGCCATCCCTGGGTGACTAGCGGAGACAATGAGCAGTTCTTC. Amino acids: CASSHPWVTSGDNEQFF.

Ten or more counts support this clone. The chain recombines TRBV6-1 with TRBJ2-3, with D perhaps given as TRBD1 or TRBD2 (7 bases each). The germline V gene has CDR1 MNHNS and CDR2 SASEGT. The CDR3 covers 14 residues. V lost 6 bases and J lost 3, with 13 bases in between. Here the CDR3 DNA reads TGTGCCAGCAGAACCAGGGGGGGGACAGATACGCAGTATTTT. It is translated as CASRTRGGTDTQYF.

This chain uses TRBV4-2 with TRBJ2-2, with D possibly TRBD2 on 6 matching bases. CDR3 length equals 18 residues. CDR1 and CDR2 from the germline V gene are LGHNA and YNFKEQ. Trimming shortened V by 0 bases and J by 4 bases, and 18 bases separated the two germline ends. CDR3 sequence (DNA): TGTGCCAGCAGCCAAGATCAATTGGCTAGCGCCGGCACCGGGGAGCTGTTTTTT. Translation: CASSQDQLASAGTGELFF.

J is TRBJ1-1 and V is TRBV18, with D maybe TRBD1 (6 bases). The germline gives CDR1 KGHSH, CDR2 LQKENI. The CDR3 is 14 residues long. The V and J ends lost 5 bases and 1 base respectively, with 11 bases between them. CDR3 bases: TGTGCCAGCTCATCCATGGGGGCGAACACTGAAGCTTTCTTT. Amino acids: CASSSMGANTEAFF.

This clone was observed a handful of times. This chain connects TRBV2 to TRBJ2-3; 8 bases match TRBD2. The CDR3 has 14 amino acids. Germline V gene lookup returns CDR1 SNHLY and CDR2 FYNNEI. Trimming took 6 bases from V and 1 from J; bases not matched to a gene: 3. CDR3 region: CASRPAGGTDTQYF. The CDR3 DNA follows: TGTGCCAGCAGGCCAGCGGGGGGCACAGATACGCAGTATTTT.

The chain combines TRBV4-3 with TRBJ2-5; 8 bases are shared with TRBD2. The CDR3 length is 13 residues. The V gene's germline CDR1 is LGHNA and CDR2 YSLEER. V lost 6 bases and J lost 4; bases outside the gene matches: 4. The chain's CDR3 is CASSREGRETQYF. The CDR3 DNA sequence: TGCGCCAGCAGTCGGGAGGGCCGAGAGACCCAGTACTTC.

The chain is built from TRBV25-1 and TRBJ1-1, with D perhaps matching TRBD1 (6 bases). This CDR3 is built from 14 residues. Trimming pared 6 bases from V and 4 bases from J, leaving 15 bases between. From germline, CDR1 is MGHDK and CDR2 SYGVNS. As DNA, the CDR3 is TGTGCCAGCAGAAGGGGGGGTACTGTCACTGAAGCTTTCTTT. Translated, it gives CASRRGGTVTEAFF.

V and J are TRBV19 and TRBJ1-5; 11 bases line up with TRBD1. V shed 4 bases, J shed 9 bases, and the junction held 8 bases outside the gene matches. Germline CDR1 and CDR2: LNHDA and SQIVND (reference sequence). The CDR3 totals 15 residues. The CDR3 DNA sequence: TGTGCCAGTAGTACAGGGACAGGGGGGTTCGGGCCCCAGCATTTT. It is translated as CASSTGTGGFGPQHF.

Worth noting for this clone: This sample includes further DNA sequences coding for the same CDR3. This chain connects TRBV10-3 to TRBJ1-4; D is undetermined. The V end lost 2 bases, the J end lost 3 bases, and 7 bases lay between the germline ends. From germline, CDR1 is ENHRY and CDR2 SYGVKD. The CDR3 is 14 amino acids. The CDR3 DNA follows: TGTGCCATCAGTGAGGGCACAGCTAATGAAAAACTGTTTTTT. The encoded protein is CAISEGTANEKLFF.

This clone was counted between two and nine times. The CDR3 spells CAWSRGGKRNTEAFF. CDR3 nucleotide sequence: TGTGCCTGGAGTAGAGGGGGTAAACGGAACACTGAAGCTTTCTTT. The gene calls are TRBV30 and TRBJ1-1; possibly TRBD1 for D (6 bases). This CDR3 is 15 amino acids long. The germline V and J ends were trimmed by 2 bases and 1 base, with 14 bases remaining between them. Germline CDR1 and CDR2: GTSNPN and SVGIG (reference sequence). Combining the CDR3 with reference TRBV30 and TRBJ1-1 gives the whole variable domain SQTIHQWPATLVQPVGSPLSLECTVEGTSNPNLYWYRQAAGRGLQLLFYSVGIGQISSEVPQNLSASRPQDRQFILSSKKLLLSDSGFYLCAWSRGGKRNTEAFFGQGTRLTVV.

The chain carries TRBV5-1 and TRBJ1-1; possible D gene TRBD1, 6 bases. Trimming took off 6 bases at V and 7 bases at J, with 19 bases between the two ends. The CDR3 extends over 14 amino acids. Per the germline V gene, CDR1 is SGHRS and CDR2 is YFSETQ. The CDR3 DNA is TGCGCCAGCACCTCTGAAGGGGGGCGAGTTGAAGCTTTCTTT. Amino acids: CASTSEGGRVEAFF.

The chain links TRBV25-1 to TRBJ2-1, with 7 bases lining up with TRBD2. V lost 3 bases, J lost 7 bases, and 12 bases stayed unmatched. The CDR3 sequence is 16 residues long. In germline, CDR1 is MGHDK, CDR2 SYGVNS. In DNA, the CDR3 is TGTGCCAGCAGTGACTGGAGGGAGGGCCGGAGTAATGAGCAGTTCTTC. Its translation is CASSDWREGRSNEQFF.

The CDR3 region is CASSLVTGSTDTQYF. CDR3 in DNA: TGTGCCAGCAGCTTAGTAACAGGGAGCACAGATACGCAGTATTTT. V and J are TRBV11-2 and TRBJ2-3; TRBD1 might be the D (6 bases). Germline CDR1 is SGHAT and CDR2 is FQNNGV. The CDR3 runs 15 residues. Trimming took off 1 base at V and 0 bases at J, with 8 bases between the two ends.

This chain links TRBV18 with TRBJ2-3; 9 nucleotides match TRBD2. J was trimmed by 4 bases and V by 0 bases; bases with no gene match: 5. Germline V CDR1 and CDR2: KGHSH, LQKENI. The length of the CDR3 is 16 residues. The DNA for the CDR3 is TGTGCCAGCTCACCACCGATAGCGGGGGCCTCAGATACGCAGTATTTT. This translates into CASSPPIAGASDTQYF.

This chain connects TRBV19 to TRBJ1-4; TRBD1 agrees at 7 bases. The CDR3 contains 15 residues. The germline V gene has CDR1 LNHDA and CDR2 SQIVND (reference sequence). Unmatched junction bases numbered 13, after V lost 5 bases and J lost 10 bases. CDR3 sequence (DNA): TGTGCCAGTAGTCTCACGAACAGGGGAGGAAGAAAACTGTTTTTT. It yields the protein CASSLTNRGGRKLFF.

This clone was seen a few times. The chain carries TRBV6-6 and TRBJ1-6; D might be TRBD1 (6 bases). The length of the CDR3 is 13 residues. Deletions cut 2 bases from V and 10 bases from J, with 9 bases between. Germline V lookup: CDR1 MNHNY, CDR2 SVGAGI (reference sequence). The CDR3 nucleotides are TGTGCCAGCAGTTACGACAGGCCATCACCCCTCCACTTT. Protein sequence: CASSYDRPSPLHF.